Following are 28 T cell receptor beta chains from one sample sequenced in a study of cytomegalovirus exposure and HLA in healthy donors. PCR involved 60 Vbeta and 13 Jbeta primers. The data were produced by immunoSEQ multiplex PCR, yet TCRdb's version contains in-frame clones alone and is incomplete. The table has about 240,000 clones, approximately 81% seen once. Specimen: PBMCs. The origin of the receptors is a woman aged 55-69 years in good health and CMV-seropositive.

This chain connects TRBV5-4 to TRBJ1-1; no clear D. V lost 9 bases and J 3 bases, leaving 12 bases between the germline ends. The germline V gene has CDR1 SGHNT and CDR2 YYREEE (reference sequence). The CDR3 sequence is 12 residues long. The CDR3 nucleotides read TGTGCCACCTGGCGGAGGGACACTGAAGCTTTCTTT. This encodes CATWRRDTEAFF.

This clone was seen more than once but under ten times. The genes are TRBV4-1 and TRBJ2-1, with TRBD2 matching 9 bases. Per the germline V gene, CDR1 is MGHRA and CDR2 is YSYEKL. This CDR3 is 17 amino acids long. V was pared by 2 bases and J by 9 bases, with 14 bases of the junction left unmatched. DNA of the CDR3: TGCGCCAGCAGCCAATGGATGCGGGAGGGCCCTTCGACTGAGCAGTTCTTC. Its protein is CASSQWMREGPSTEQFF.

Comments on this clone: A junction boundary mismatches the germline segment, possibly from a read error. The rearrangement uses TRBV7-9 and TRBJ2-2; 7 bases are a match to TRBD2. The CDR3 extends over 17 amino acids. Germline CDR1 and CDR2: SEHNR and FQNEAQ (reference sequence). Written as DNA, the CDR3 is TGTTCCAGCAGCTCCCCGGTTGGGGGGGTAAACACCGGGGAGCTGTTTTTT. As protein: CSSSSPVGGVNTGELFF.

For the CDR3, the DNA is TGCGCCAGCAGCCCGGGGGGGGCGGGATGGGAGCAGTACTTC. Translating it yields CASSPGGAGWEQYF. The chain couples TRBV5-1 to TRBJ2-7; 8 bases are shared with TRBD2. Germline CDR1 SGHRS, CDR2 YFSETQ. The CDR3 extends over 14 amino acids. J was trimmed by 7 bases and V by 4 bases; bases with no gene match: 10.

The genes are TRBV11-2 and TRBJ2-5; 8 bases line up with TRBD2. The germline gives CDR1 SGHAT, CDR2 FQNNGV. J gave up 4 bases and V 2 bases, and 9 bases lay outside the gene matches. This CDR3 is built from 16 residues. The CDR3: CASSLNYRLAGETQYF. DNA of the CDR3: TGTGCCAGCAGCTTAAATTACAGGCTAGCGGGAGAGACCCAGTACTTC.

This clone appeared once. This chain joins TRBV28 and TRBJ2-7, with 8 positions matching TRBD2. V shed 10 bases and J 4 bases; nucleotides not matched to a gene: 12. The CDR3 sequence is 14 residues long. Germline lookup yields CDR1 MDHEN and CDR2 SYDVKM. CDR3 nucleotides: TGTGCCACCTACCCCGGGACTAGACAATACGAGCAGTACTTC. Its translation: CATYPGTRQYEQYF.

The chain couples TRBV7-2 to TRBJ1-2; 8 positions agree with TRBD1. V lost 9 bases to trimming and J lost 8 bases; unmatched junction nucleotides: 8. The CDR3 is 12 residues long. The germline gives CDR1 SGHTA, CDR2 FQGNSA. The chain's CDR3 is CARGRGQDGYTF. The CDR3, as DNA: TGTGCCAGAGGCAGGGGGCAAGACGGCTACACCTTC.

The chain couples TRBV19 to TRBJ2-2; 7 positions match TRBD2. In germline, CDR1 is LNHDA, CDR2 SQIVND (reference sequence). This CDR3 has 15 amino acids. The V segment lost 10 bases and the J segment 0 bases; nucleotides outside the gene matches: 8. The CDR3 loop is CAIREAGTNTGELFF. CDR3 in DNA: TGTGCCATACGGGAGGCAGGGACGAACACCGGGGAGCTGTTTTTT.

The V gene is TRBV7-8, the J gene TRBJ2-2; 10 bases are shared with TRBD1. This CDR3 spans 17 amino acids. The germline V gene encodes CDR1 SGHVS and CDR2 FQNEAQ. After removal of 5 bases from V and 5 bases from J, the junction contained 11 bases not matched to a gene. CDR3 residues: CASSPGTGATRTGELFF. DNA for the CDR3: TGTGCCAGCAGCCCCGGGACAGGGGCGACGAGGACCGGGGAGCTGTTTTTT.

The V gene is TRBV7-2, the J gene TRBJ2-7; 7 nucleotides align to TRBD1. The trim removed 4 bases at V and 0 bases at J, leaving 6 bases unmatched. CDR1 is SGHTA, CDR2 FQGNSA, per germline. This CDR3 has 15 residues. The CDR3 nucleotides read TGTGCCAGCAGCTCAGAACAGGGGTACTCCTACGAGCAGTACTTC. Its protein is CASSSEQGYSYEQYF.

Here the CDR3 DNA reads TGTGCCAGCAGCTTAAGAGGGCGGATTATTGATACGCAGTATTTT. It codes for CASSLRGRIIDTQYF. V gene TRBV7-2 combines with J gene TRBJ2-3, with a weak D call TRBD2 (5 bases). The V gene's germline CDR1 is SGHTA and CDR2 FQGNSA. The CDR3 is made up of 15 amino acids. Trimming shortened V by 2 bases and J by 6 bases, and 15 bases separated the two germline ends.

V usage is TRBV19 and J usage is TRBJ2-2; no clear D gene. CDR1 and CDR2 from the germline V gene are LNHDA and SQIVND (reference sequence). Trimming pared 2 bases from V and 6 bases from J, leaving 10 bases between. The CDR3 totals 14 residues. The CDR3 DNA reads TGTGCCAGTAGTATAAGAGCTTTACCCGGGGAGCTGTTTTTT. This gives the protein CASSIRALPGELFF.

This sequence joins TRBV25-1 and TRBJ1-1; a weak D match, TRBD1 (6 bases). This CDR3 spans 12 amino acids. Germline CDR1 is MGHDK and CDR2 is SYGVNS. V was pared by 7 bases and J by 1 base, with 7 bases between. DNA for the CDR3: TGTGCCAGCAAACAGGGGAACACTGAAGCTTTCTTT. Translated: CASKQGNTEAFF.

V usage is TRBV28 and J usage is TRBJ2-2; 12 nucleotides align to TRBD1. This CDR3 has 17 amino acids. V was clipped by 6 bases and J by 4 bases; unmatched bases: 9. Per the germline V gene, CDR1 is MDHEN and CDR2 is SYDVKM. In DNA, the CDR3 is TGTGCCAGCAGAAGTAGGGACAGGGGGCTCGGCACCGGGGAGCTGTTTTTT. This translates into CASRSRDRGLGTGELFF.

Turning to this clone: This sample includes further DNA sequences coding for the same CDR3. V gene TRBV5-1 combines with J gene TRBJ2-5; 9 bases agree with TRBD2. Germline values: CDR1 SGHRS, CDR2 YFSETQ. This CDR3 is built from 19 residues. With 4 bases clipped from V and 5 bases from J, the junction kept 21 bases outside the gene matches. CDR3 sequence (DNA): TGCGCCAGCAGCCCCCCTCCTTTCGGGGTAGCGGGAGTGGGGGAGACCCAGTACTTC. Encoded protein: CASSPPPFGVAGVGETQYF.

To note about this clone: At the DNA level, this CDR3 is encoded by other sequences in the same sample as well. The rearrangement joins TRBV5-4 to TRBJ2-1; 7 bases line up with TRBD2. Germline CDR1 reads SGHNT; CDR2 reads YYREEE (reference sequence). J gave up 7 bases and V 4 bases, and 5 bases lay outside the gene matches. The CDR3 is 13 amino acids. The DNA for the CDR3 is TGTGCCAGCAGCCTGACCGGGGGGAATGAGCAGTTCTTC. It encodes CASSLTGGNEQFF.

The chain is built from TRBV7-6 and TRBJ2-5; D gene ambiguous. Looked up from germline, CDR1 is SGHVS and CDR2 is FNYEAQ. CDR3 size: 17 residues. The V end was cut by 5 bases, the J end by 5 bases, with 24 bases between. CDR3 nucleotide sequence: TGTGCCAGCAGCGCCGTCTATCGCGGCCCTCTTCGGGAGACCCAGTACTTC. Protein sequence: CASSAVYRGPLRETQYF.

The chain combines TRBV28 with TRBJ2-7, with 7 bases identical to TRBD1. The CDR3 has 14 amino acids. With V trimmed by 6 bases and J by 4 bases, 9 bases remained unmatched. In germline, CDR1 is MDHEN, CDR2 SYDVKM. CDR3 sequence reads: CASRPQQGMYEQYF. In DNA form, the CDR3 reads TGTGCCAGCAGACCCCAACAGGGGATGTACGAGCAGTACTTC.

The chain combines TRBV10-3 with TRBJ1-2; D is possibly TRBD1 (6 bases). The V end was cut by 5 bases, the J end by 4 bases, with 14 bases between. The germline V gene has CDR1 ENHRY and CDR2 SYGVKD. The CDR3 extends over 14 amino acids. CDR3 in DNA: TGTGCCATCAGTCCACAGGGTGACAGCTATGGCTACACCTTC. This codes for CAISPQGDSYGYTF.

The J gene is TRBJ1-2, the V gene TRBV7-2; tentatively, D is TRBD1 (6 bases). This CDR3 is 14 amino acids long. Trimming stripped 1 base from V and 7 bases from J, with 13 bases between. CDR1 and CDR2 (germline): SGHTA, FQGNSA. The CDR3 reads CASSLEGQGPGYTF. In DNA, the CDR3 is TGTGCCAGCAGCTTAGAGGGGCAGGGGCCTGGCTACACCTTC.

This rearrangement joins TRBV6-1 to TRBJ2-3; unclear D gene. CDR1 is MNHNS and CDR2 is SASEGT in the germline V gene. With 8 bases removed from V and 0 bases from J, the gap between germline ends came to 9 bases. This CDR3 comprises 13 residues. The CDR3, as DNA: TGTGCCAGCGCGCCCCATAGCACAGATACGCAGTATTTT. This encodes CASAPHSTDTQYF.

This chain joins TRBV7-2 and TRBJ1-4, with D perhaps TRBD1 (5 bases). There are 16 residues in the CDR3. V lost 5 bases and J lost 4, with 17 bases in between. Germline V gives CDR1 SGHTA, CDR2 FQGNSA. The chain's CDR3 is CASSPQPAGYNEKLFF. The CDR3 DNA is TGTGCCAGCAGCCCTCAACCCGCAGGGTATAATGAAAAACTGTTTTTT.

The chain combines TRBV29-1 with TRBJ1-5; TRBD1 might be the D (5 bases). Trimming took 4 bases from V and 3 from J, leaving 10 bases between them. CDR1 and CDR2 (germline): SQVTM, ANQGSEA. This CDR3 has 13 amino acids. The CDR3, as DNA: TGCAGCGTTGCTCAGGGCCTCAATCAGCCCCAGCATTTT. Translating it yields CSVAQGLNQPQHF.

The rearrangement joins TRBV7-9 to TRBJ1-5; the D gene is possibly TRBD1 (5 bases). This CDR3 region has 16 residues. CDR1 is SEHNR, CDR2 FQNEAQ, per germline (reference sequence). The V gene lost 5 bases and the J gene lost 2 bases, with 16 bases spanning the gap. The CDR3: CASSVGDYSGNQPQHF. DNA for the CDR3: TGTGCCAGCAGCGTGGGGGACTATTCGGGCAATCAGCCCCAGCATTTT.

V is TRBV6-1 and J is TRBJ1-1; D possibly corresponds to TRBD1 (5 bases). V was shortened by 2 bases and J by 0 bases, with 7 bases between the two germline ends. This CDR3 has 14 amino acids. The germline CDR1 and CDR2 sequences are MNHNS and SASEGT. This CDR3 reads CASSEQGMNTEAFF. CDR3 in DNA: TGTGCCAGCAGTGAACAGGGAATGAACACTGAAGCTTTCTTT.

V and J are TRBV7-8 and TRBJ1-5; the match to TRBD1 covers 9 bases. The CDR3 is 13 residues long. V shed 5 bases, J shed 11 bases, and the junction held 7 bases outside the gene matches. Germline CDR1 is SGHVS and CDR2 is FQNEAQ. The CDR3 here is CASSPRGQGTQHF. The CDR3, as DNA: TGTGCCAGCAGCCCGCGAGGACAGGGGACCCAGCATTTT.

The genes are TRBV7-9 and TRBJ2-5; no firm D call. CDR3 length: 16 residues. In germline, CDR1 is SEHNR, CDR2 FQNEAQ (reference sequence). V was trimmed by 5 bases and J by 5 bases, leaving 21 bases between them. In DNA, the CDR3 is TGTGCCAGCAGCCGCGACATGGGTTTGGCGTACGAGACCCAGTACTTC. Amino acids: CASSRDMGLAYETQYF.

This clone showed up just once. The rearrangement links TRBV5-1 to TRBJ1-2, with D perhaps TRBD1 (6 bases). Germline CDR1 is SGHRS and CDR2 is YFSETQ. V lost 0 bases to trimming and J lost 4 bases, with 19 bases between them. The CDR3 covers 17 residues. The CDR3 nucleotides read TGCGCCAGCAGCTTGGATGTCAACGTAGCCAGGGGCTATGGCTACACCTTC. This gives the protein CASSLDVNVARGYGYTF.